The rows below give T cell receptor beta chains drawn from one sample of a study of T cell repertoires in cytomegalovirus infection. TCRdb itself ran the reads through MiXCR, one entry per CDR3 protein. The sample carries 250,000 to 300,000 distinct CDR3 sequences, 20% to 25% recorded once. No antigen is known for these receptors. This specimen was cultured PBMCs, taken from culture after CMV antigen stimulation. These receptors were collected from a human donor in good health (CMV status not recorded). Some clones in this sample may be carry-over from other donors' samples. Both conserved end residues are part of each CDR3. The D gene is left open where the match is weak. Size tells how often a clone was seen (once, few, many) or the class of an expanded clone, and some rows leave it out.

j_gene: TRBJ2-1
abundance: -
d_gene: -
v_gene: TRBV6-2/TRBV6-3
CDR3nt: TGTGCCAGCAAAGGAGCGCCATACAATGAGCAGTTCTTC
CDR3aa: CASKGAPYNEQFF

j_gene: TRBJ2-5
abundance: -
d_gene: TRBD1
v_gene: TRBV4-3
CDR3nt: TGCGCCAGCAGCCAAGCGTGGACAGGGAGGGAGACCCAGTACTTC
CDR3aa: CASSQAWTGRETQYF

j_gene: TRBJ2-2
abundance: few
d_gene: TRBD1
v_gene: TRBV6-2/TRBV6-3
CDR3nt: TGTGCCAGCAGTTACTCGACCCCCGGGACAGGGGACACCGGGGAGCTGTTTTTT
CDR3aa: CASSYSTPGTGDTGELFF

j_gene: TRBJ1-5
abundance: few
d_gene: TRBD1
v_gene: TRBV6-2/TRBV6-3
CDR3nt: TGTGCCAGCAGTTACCGACAGGGGACTAATCAGCCCCAGCATTTT
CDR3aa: CASSYRQGTNQPQHF

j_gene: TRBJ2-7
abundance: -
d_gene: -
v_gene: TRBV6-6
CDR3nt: TGTGCCACTGCAGGGTCCCGCTACTACGAGCAGTACTTC
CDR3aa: CATAGSRYYEQYF

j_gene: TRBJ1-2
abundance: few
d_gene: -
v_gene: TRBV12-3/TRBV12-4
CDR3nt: TGTGCCAGCAGTTTCTCGTCAGCCTATGGCTACACCTTC
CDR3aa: CASSFSSAYGYTF

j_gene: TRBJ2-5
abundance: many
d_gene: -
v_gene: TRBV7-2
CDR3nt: TGTGCCAGCAGCTTAGGGGAGTCAGAGACCCAGTACTTC
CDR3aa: CASSLGESETQYF

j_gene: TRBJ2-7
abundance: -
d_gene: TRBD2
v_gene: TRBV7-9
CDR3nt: TGTGCCAGCAGATCCGGGACTAGCGGAGCCGGGGGATCTCGCGAGCAGTACTTC
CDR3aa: CASRSGTSGAGGSREQYF

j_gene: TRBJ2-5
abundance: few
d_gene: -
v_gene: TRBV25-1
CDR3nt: TGTGCCAGCAGTGAATCCGGGTCAGAGACCCAGTACTTC
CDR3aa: CASSESGSETQYF

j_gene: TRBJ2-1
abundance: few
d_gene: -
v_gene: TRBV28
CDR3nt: TGTGCCAGTAATCGCCCCTACAATGAGCAGTTCTTC
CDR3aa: CASNRPYNEQFF

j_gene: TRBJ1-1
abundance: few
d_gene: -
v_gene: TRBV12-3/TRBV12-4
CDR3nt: TGTGCCAGCAGTTTCCCGACAGGAGGCACTGAAGCTTTCTTT
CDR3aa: CASSFPTGGTEAFF

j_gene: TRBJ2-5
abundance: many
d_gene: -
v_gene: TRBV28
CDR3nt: TGTGCCAGCAGACTTAGCGGAGGGGAAGAGACCCAGTACTTC
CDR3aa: CASRLSGGEETQYF

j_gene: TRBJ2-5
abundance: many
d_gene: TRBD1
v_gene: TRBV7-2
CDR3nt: TGTGCCAGCAGCTCCTTACCCGGGACAGGGGGCCAGACCCAGTACTTC
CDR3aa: CASSSLPGTGGQTQYF

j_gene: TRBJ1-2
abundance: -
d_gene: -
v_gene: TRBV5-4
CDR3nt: TGTGCCAGCAGAAGGCAGGACGATGGCTACACCTTC
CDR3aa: CASRRQDDGYTF

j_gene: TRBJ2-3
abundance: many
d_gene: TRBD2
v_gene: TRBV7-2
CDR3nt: TGTGCCAGCAGCGTGGGACTAGCGGGAGCCGATACGCAGTATTTT
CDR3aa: CASSVGLAGADTQYF

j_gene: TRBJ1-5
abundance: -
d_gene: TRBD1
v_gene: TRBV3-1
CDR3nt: TGTGCCAGCAGCCAAGATGAAGGGGGCAGGGAGCCCCAGCATTTT
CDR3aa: CASSQDEGGREPQHF

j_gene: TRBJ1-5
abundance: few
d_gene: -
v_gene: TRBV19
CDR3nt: TGTGCCAGTAGTATAGCAGGGGGCAATCAGCCCCAGCATTTT
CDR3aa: CASSIAGGNQPQHF

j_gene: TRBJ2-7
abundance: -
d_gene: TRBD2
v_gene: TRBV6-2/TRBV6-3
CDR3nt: TGTGCCAGCAGTTATTCTAGCGGGAACTCCTACGAGCAGTACTTC
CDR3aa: CASSYSSGNSYEQYF

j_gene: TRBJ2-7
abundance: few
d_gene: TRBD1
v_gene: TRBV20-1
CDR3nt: TGCAGTGCTAGGGGACAGCCACTCTACGAGCAGTACTTC
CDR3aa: CSARGQPLYEQYF

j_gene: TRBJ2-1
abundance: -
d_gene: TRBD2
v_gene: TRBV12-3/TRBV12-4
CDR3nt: TGTGCCAGCAGTCGAGGGACTAGCGGGGGGTATGAGCAGTTCTTC
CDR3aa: CASSRGTSGGYEQFF

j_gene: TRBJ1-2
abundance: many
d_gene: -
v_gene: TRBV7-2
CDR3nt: TGTGCCAGCAGCGGTAACCGGGACTTTAGTGGCTACACCTTC
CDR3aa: CASSGNRDFSGYTF

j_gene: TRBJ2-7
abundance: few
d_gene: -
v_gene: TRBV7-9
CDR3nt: TGTGCCAGCAGCCCCCGGGACGGTCCCTACGAGCAGTACTTC
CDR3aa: CASSPRDGPYEQYF

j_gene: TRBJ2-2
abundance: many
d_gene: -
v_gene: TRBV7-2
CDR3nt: TGTGCCAGCAGCTTATCCACTGGAGGAATCGGGGAGCTGTTTTTT
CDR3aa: CASSLSTGGIGELFF

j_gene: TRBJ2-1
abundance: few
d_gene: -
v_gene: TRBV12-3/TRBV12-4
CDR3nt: TGTGCCAGCACCTCAAGGCTGATACAATCCTCCTACAATGAGCAGTTCTTC
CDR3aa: CASTSRLIQSSYNEQFF

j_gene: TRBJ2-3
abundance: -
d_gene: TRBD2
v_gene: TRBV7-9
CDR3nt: TGTGCCAGCAGCTTACGGAGCGGGAGGGAAAAAGATACGCAGTATTTT
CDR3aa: CASSLRSGREKDTQYF

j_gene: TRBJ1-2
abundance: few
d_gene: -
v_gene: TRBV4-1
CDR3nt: TGCGCCAGCAGCCAAGTTAACGCGGGGGTCGGCATCTTC
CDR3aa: CASSQVNAGVGIF

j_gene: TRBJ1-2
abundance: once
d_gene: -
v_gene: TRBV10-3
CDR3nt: TGTGCCATCAGTGAGTCCCAGGTCTATGGCTACACCTTC
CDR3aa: CAISESQVYGYTF

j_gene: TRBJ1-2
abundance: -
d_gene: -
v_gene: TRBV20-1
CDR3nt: TGCAGTGCTAGAGTCTGGGGAGATACTAACTATGGCTACACCTTC
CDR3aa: CSARVWGDTNYGYTF

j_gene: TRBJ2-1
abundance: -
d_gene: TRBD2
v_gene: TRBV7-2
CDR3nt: TGTGCCAGCAGCTTACACGGACTAGCGGGAGTATTGAGGATCGAGCAGTTCTTC
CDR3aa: CASSLHGLAGVLRIEQFF

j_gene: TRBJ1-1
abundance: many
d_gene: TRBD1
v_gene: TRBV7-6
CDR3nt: TGTGCCAGCAGCTTCCTACAGGGGTCGAACACTGAAGCTTTCTTT
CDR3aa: CASSFLQGSNTEAFF

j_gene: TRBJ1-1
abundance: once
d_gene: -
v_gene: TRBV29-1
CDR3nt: TGCAGCGTTGAGGAGAACACTGAAGCTTTCTTT
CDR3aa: CSVEENTEAFF

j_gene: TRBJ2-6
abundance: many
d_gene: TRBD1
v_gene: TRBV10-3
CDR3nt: TGTGCCATCAGTCGGGACAGGAACTCTGGGGCCAACGTCCTGACTTTC
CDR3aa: CAISRDRNSGANVLTF

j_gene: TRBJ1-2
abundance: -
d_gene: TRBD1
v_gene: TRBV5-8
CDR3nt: TGTGCCAGCAGCCAAGGACAGGGACGGATCAATGGCTACACCTTC
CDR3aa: CASSQGQGRINGYTF

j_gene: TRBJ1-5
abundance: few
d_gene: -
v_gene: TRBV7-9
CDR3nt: TGTGCCAGCAGCTTAGAACGGGGCAATCAGCCCCAGCATTTT
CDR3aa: CASSLERGNQPQHF

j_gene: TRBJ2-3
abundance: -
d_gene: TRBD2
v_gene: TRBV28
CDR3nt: TGTGCCAGCAGTTTATCACTAGCGGGAGACTGGGGCACAGATACGCAGTATTTT
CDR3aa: CASSLSLAGDWGTDTQYF

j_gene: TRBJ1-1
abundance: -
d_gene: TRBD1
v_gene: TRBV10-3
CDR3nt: TGTGCCATCAGGGACAGGGAGGACATGAACACTGAAGCTTTCTTT
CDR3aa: CAIRDREDMNTEAFF

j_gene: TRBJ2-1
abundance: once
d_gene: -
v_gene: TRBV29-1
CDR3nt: TGCAGCGTTGACTCCAGGACCAATGAGCAGTTCTTC
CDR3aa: CSVDSRTNEQFF

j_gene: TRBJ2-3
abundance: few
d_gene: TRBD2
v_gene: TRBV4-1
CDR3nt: TGCGCCAGCAGCCAAGGCAACAGCGGGAATACAGATACGCAGTATTTT
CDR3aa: CASSQGNSGNTDTQYF

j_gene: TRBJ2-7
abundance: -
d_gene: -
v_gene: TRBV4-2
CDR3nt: TGTGCCAGCAGCCAAGGGGAAGGGACTGGCAACGAGCAGTACTTC
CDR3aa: CASSQGEGTGNEQYF

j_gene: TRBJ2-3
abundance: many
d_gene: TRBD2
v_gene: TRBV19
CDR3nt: TGTGCCAGTAGTATTTCCCCAGCGGGAGGTGGAAATACGCAGTATTTT
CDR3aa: CASSISPAGGGNTQYF

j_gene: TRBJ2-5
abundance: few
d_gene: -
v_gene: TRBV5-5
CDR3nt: TGTGCCAGCAGCTGGGGTGAGGCGACTGCCCAAGAGACCCAGTACTTC
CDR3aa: CASSWGEATAQETQYF

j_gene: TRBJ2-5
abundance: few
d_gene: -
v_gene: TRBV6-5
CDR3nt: TGTGCCAGCAGTTACTCGAATGGGTTAGCAACGGAGACCCAGTACTTC
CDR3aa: CASSYSNGLATETQYF

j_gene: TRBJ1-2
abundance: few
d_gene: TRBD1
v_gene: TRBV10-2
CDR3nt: TGCGCCAGCACCGGGGACAGGAATAACTATGGCTACACCTTC
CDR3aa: CASTGDRNNYGYTF

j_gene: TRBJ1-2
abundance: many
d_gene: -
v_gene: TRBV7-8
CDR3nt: TGTGCCAGCAGCTTAGACCCGGGCGGCTACTATGGCTACACCTTC
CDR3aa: CASSLDPGGYYGYTF

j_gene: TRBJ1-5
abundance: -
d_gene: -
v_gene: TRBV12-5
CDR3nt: TGTGCTAGTGCCACTCCCTCGGGGGGCATGCCCCAGCATTTT
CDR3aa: CASATPSGGMPQHF

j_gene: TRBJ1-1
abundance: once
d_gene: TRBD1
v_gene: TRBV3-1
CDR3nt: TGTGCCAGCAGCTTGGGACAGGGGATCGCTGAAGCTTTCTTT
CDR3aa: CASSLGQGIAEAFF

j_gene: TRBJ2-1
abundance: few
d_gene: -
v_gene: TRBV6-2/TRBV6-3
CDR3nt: TGTGCCAGCAGTCGGTCCCCCTACAATGAGCAGTTCTTC
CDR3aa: CASSRSPYNEQFF

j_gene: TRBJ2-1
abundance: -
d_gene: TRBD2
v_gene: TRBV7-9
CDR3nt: TGTGCCAGCAGCTTTGCCGGACTAGCGGGAGTCCGCGGTGAGCAGTTCTTC
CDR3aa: CASSFAGLAGVRGEQFF

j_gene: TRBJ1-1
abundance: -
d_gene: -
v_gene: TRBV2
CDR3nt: TGTGCCAGCAGTGACTATGGCCTAACTGAAGCTTTCTTT
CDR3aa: CASSDYGLTEAFF

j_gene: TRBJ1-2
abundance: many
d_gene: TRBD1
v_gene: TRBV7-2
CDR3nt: TGTGCCAGCAGCTTCACGACAGGGGAATATGGCTACACCTTC
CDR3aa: CASSFTTGEYGYTF

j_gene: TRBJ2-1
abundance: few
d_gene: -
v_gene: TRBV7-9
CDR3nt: TGTGCCAGCAGCTTACCCGGGAGTCTTCACAATGAGCAGTTCTTC
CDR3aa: CASSLPGSLHNEQFF

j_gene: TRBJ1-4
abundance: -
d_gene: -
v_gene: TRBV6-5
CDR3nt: TGTGCCAGCAGTTTGACGGAGAATGAAAAACTGTTTTTT
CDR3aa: CASSLTENEKLFF

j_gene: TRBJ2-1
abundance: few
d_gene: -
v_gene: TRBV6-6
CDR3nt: TGTGCCACCAGACTAGGTTTTAACTTAGGCAATGAGCAGTTCTTC
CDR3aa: CATRLGFNLGNEQFF

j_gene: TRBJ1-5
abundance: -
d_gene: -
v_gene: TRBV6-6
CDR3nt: TGTACCAGCAGCACCAGTAGCAATCAGCCCCAGCATTTT
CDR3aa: CTSSTSSNQPQHF